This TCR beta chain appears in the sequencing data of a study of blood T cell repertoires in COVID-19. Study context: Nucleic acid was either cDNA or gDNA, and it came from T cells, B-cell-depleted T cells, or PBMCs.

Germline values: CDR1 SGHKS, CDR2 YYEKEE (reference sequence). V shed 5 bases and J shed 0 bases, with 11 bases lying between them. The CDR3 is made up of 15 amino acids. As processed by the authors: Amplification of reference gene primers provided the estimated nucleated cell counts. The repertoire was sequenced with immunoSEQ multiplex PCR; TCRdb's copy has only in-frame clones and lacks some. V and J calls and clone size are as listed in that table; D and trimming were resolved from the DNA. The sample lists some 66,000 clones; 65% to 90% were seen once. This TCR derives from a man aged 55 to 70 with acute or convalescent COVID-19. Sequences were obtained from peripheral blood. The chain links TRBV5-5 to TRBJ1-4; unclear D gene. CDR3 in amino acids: CASSSRAATNEKLFF. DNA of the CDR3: TGTGCCAGCAGTTCCCGCGCCGCAACTAATGAAAAACTGTTTTTT.